This TCR beta chain comes out of a study of T-cell memory formation after mild COVID-19. About the study: Across donors, TCR clusters were largely donor specific.

Using its own MiXCR run on the 5' RACE reads, TCRdb lists one record per CDR3 protein. The sample lists roughly 120,000 distinct CDR3 sequences; about a fifth were seen once. This CDR3 comprises 11 residues. The germline V and J ends were trimmed by 4 bases and 10 bases, with 9 bases remaining between them. CDR1 MNHEY and CDR2 SVGEGT come from the germline V gene. Material: PBMCs or a T cell subset sorted from them (not recorded which). This receptor was taken from a young man who had mild COVID-19 (a few samples of this study predate the infection). Cell type and time point are not known. The gene calls are TRBV6-2 or TRBV6-3 and TRBJ2-3, with D perhaps TRBD2 (5 bases). The CDR3 coding sequence is TGTGCCAGCAGTTTACTAGGAGCGCAGTATTTT. This encodes CASSLLGAQYF.